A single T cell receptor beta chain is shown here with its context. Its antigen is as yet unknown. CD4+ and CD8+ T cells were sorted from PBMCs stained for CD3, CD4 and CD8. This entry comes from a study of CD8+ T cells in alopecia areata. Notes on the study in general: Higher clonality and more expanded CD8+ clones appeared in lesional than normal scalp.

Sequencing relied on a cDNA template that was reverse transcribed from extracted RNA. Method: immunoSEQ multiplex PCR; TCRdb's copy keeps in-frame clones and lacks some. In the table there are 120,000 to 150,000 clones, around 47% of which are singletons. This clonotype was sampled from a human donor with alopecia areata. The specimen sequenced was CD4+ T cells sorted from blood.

As DNA, the CDR3 is TGTGCCAGCAGCTTAGCTAGAGGACTAGCGGAGACCCAGTACTTC. This translates into CASSLARGLAETQYF. The rearrangement links TRBV7-9 to TRBJ2-5; 9 nucleotides line up with TRBD2. Germline V gene lookup returns CDR1 SEHNR and CDR2 FQNEAQ (reference sequence). J lost 5 bases, V lost 0 bases, and 4 bases had no gene match. The CDR3 runs 15 residues.